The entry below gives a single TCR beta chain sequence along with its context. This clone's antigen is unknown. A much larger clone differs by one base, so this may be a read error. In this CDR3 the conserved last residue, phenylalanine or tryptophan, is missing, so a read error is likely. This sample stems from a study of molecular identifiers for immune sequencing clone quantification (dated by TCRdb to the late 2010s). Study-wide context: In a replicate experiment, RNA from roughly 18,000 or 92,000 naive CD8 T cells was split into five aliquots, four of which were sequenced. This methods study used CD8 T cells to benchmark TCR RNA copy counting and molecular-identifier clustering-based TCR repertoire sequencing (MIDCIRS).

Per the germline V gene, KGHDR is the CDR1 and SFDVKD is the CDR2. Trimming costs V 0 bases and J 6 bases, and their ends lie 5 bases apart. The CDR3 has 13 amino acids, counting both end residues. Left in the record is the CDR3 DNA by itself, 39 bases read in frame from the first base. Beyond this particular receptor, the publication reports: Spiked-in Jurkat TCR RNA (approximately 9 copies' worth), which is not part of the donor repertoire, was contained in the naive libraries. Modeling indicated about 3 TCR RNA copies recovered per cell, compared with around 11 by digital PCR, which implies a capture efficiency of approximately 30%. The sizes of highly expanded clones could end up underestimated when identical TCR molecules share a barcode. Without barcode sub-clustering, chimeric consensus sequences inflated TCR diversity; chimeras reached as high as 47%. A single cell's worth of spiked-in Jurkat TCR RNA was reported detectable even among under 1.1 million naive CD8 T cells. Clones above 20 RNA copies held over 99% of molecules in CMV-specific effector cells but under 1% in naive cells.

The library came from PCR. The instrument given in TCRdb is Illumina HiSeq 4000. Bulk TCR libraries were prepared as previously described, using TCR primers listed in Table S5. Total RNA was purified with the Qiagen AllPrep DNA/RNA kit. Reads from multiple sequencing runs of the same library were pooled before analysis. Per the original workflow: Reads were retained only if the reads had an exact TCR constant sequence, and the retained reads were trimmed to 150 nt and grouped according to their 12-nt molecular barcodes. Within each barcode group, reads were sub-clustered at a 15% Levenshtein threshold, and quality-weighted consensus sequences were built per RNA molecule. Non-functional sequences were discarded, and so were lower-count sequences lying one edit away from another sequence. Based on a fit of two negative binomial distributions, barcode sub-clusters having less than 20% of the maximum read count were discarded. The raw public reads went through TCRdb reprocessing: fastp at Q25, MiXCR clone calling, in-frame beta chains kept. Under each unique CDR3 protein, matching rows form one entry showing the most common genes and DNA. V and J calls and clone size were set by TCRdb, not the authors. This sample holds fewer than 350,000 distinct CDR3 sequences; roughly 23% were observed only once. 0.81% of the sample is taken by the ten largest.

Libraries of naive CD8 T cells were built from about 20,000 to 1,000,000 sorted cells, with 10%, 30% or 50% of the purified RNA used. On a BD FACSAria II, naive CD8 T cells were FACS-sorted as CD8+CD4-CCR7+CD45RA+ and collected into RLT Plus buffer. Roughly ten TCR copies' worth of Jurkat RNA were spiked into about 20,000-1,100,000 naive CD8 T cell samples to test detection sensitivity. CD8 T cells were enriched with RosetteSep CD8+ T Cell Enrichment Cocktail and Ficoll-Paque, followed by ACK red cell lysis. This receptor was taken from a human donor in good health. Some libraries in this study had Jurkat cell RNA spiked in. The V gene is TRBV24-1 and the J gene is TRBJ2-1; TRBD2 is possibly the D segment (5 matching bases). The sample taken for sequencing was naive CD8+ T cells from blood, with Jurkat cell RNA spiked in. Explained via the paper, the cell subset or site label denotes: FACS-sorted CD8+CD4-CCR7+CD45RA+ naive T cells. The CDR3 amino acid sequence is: CATSDLEGNEQFS. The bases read TGTGCCACCAGTGATTTGGAGGGCAATGAGCAGTTCTCC.